This T cell receptor beta chain was obtained from a study of T cell responses to AZD1222 COVID-19 vaccine. Trimming at V came to 1 base and at J to 5 bases, leaving 6 bases not matched to a gene. The CDR3 runs to 17 residues. The germline CDR1 and CDR2 sequences are SEHNR and FQNEAQ (reference sequence). Sequenced by immunoSEQ multiplex PCR; TCRdb stores in-frame clones only, minus some. The table lists around 130,000 clones, approximately 94% of them singletons. Points on this clone: Antigen: not known.

The study's findings and limits: Just a handful of AZD1222 recipients were seropositive at baseline.

The chain combines TRBV7-9 with TRBJ2-2, with 11 bases aligning to TRBD2. This receptor was obtained from an adult in good health. The sample in question was peripheral blood, obtained on day 0 of AZD1222 vaccination. For the CDR3, the DNA is TGTGCCAGCAGCTTAGGACTAGCGGGAAGGGGGACCGGGGAGCTGTTTTTT. The encoded protein is CASSLGLAGRGTGELFF.